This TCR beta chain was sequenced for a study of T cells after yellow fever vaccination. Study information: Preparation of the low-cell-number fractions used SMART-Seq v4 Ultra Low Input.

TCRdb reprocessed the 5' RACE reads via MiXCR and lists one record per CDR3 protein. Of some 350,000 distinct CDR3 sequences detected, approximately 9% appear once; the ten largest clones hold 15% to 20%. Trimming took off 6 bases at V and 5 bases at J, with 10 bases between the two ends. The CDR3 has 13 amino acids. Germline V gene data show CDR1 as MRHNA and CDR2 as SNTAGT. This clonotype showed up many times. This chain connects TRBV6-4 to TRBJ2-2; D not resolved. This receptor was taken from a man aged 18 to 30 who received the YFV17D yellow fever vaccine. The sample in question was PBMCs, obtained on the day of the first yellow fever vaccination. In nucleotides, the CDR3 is TGTGCCAGCAGGGACCCAAAAACCGGGGAGCTGTTTTTT. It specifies CASRDPKTGELFF.